Shown below are 23 T cell receptor beta chains from a single sample sequenced in a study of CD8 T cells in ankylosing spondylitis. TCRdb reprocessed the 5' RACE reads via MiXCR and lists one record per CDR3 protein. Of 50,000 to 70,000 distinct CDR3 sequences listed, approximately 6% are singletons. Sequenced sample: synovial fluid, either unsorted or a sorted T cell fraction (not recorded which). These receptors were collected from a male donor with ankylosing spondylitis.

This clonotype was seen ten or more times. The chain recombines TRBV7-3 with TRBJ2-7; TRBD2 agrees at 12 bases. This CDR3 is built from 16 residues. V lost 10 bases, J lost 1 base, and 11 bases stayed unmatched. Germline values: CDR1 SGHTA, CDR2 FQGTGA. The CDR3 here is CATQLAGGPPSYEQYF. The CDR3 coding sequence is TGTGCCACCCAACTAGCGGGAGGCCCACCGTCCTACGAGCAGTACTTC.

This clonotype has just one count. This may be a read error: a much more frequent sequence differs by one nucleotide. The chain employs TRBV11-3 and TRBJ2-7; 9 bases map to TRBD1. The CDR3 loop spans 15 amino acids. The germline V gene encodes CDR1 SGHNT and CDR2 YENEEA. The CDR3 nucleotides read TGTGCCAGCAGCCCTAGGACAGGGGACTCCTACGAGCAGAACTTC. The encoded protein is CASSPRTGDSYEQNF.

The table lists this clonotype with many counts. The chain joins TRBV27 to TRBJ1-2; D not certain. V lost 6 bases, J lost 8 bases, and 13 bases lay in between. Germline CDR1 reads MNHEY; CDR2 reads SMNVEV (reference sequence). The CDR3 loop spans 12 amino acids. This CDR3 reads CASRTGARGYTF. As DNA, the CDR3 is TGTGCCAGCAGAACCGGCGCGCGCGGCTACACCTTC.

This clonotype was detected ten times or more. The chain uses TRBV11-1 and TRBJ1-3; D perhaps matches TRBD1 (5 bases). The CDR3 extends over 18 amino acids. CDR1 and CDR2 (germline): SGHAT, FQDESV (reference sequence). Trimming took off 7 bases at V and 0 bases at J, with 22 bases between the two ends. The CDR3 spells CASTPRRGGVTSGNTIYF. The DNA of the CDR3 is TGTGCCAGCACCCCCAGAAGGGGCGGGGTCACCTCTGGAAACACCATATATTTT.

The rearrangement joins TRBV7-8 to TRBJ2-2, with D possibly matching TRBD2 (6 bases). The CDR3 is 18 amino acids. CDR1 is SGHVS and CDR2 is FQNEAQ in the germline V gene. V was pared by 3 bases and J by 5 bases, with 22 bases between. The DNA for the CDR3 is TGTGCCAGCAGCTTGTCAATTACCATCGGGAGATTAACCGGGGAGCTGTTTTTT. Amino acid sequence: CASSLSITIGRLTGELFF.

This clonotype was seen a few times. The chain combines TRBV4-1 with TRBJ2-7; tentative D call: TRBD2 (5 bases). Germline V lookup: CDR1 MGHRA, CDR2 YSYEKL. Trimming left V 3 bases short and J 12 bases short, with 15 bases between. The CDR3 totals 12 residues. This CDR3 is CASSQAGGSLYF. CDR3 nucleotide sequence: TGCGCCAGCAGCCAGGCAGGAGGTTCACTGTACTTC.

There are many counts of this clonotype. The genes are TRBV29-1 and TRBJ2-7; D gene ambiguous. V shed 7 bases and J shed 0 bases, with 16 bases lying between them. Looked up from germline, CDR1 is SQVTM and CDR2 is ANQGSEA. The CDR3 spans 14 residues. CDR3 loop: CSAAADVSSYEQYF. Here the CDR3 DNA reads TGCAGCGCTGCCGCGGACGTGAGCTCCTACGAGCAGTACTTC.

The table lists this clonotype with many counts. The chain couples TRBV29-1 to TRBJ1-5; D call uncertain. V was trimmed by 4 bases and J by 4 bases, leaving 11 bases between them. CDR1 is SQVTM and CDR2 is ANQGSEA in the germline V gene. The CDR3 loop spans 13 amino acids. The CDR3 DNA follows: TGCAGCGTTGGGGTATTGGCGAATCAGCCCCAGCATTTT. This sequence encodes CSVGVLANQPQHF.

This clonotype was detected a few times. The chain joins TRBV11-2 to TRBJ2-3, with no clear D. The germline gives CDR1 SGHAT, CDR2 FQNNGV. CDR3 size: 15 residues. Trimming took 1 base from V and 5 from J, leaving 13 bases between them. In nucleotides, the CDR3 is TGTGCCAGCAGCTTAGTGGCTTTGCACATAGATACGCAGTATTTT. Translating gives CASSLVALHIDTQYF.

Ten or more counts support this clonotype. J is TRBJ1-1 and V is TRBV7-2; 7 bases fit TRBD1. The germline gives CDR1 SGHTA, CDR2 FQGNSA. V lost 5 bases to trimming and J lost 1 base; unmatched junction nucleotides: 4. The CDR3 has 14 residues. This CDR3 is CASSRTGANTEAFF. CDR3 nucleotides: TGTGCCAGCAGCCGGACAGGCGCGAACACTGAAGCTTTCTTT.

Many counts were recorded for this clonotype. The chain employs TRBV24-1 and TRBJ2-1; D possibly corresponds to TRBD1 (6 bases). CDR3 length: 15 amino acids. The germline V gene encodes CDR1 KGHDR and CDR2 SFDVKD. V lost 0 bases, J lost 3 bases, and 8 bases lay in between. Here the CDR3 reads CATSDLGGLYNEQFF. CDR3 bases: TGTGCCACCAGTGATTTGGGGGGCCTCTACAATGAGCAGTTCTTC.

The chain is built from TRBV11-1 and TRBJ2-2; possible D gene TRBD1, 6 bases. Trimming shortened V by 1 base and J by 4 bases, and 10 bases separated the two germline ends. Germline V gene data show CDR1 as SGHAT and CDR2 as FQDESV (reference sequence). The length of the CDR3 is 15 residues. In DNA form, the CDR3 reads TGTGCCAGCAGCTTAGTACAAGGGGGCACCGGGGAGCTGTTTTTT. Its translation is CASSLVQGGTGELFF.

This clonotype was observed many times. The rearrangement links TRBV20-1 to TRBJ1-2; D is possibly TRBD1 (6 bases). CDR3 size: 15 residues. Germline CDR1 DFQATT, CDR2 SNEGSKA (reference sequence). V shed 2 bases and J shed 2 bases, with 15 bases lying between them. CDR3 coding DNA: TGCAGTGCTAGACCCCGGGGGGCCCTCAACTATGGCTACACCTTC. This encodes CSARPRGALNYGYTF.

This clonotype was observed at least ten times. The CDR3 region is CSPTRTGDETQYF. CDR3 coding DNA: TGCAGCCCCACGCGAACAGGGGATGAGACCCAGTACTTC. J is TRBJ2-5 and V is TRBV20-1; 7 bases line up with TRBD1. Germline CDR1 and CDR2: DFQATT and SNEGSKA (reference sequence). The length of the CDR3 is 13 residues.

This clonotype has only a few counts. The V call is TRBV5-1, the J call TRBJ1-1; D is undetermined. The CDR3 is 13 amino acids. The V gene lost 0 bases and the J gene lost 5 bases, with 8 bases spanning the gap. Germline CDR1 SGHRS, CDR2 YFSETQ. The CDR3 spells CASSLGAGTEAFF. The DNA for the CDR3 is TGCGCCAGCAGCTTGGGAGCCGGGACTGAAGCTTTCTTT.

This clonotype was found many times. At one end the junction does not follow the germline gene, possibly because of a read error. V and J are TRBV6-5 and TRBJ2-3; 9 bases fit TRBD2. Looked up from germline, CDR1 is MNHEY and CDR2 is SVGAGI. The CDR3 runs 14 residues. The CDR3 DNA is TGTGCCAGCAGTTACGGGACTAGCAAAGATACGCAGTATTTT. This gives the protein CASSYGTSKDTQYF.

This clonotype was seen at least ten times. The chain links TRBV7-2 to TRBJ2-1; 7 positions match TRBD1. CDR1 is SGHTA and CDR2 is FQGNSA in the germline V gene. CDR3 length equals 13 residues. The junction had 2 bases not matched to a gene; V was cut back by 5 bases and J by 4 bases. Here the CDR3 DNA reads TGTGCCAGCAGCCTGGGACAGTACAATGAGCAGTTCTTC. Its protein is CASSLGQYNEQFF.

This clonotype was seen many times. V is TRBV7-8 and J is TRBJ2-5; TRBD2 might be the D (6 bases). This CDR3 contains 13 residues. V shed 8 bases and J shed 2 bases, with 12 bases lying between them. CDR1 and CDR2 from the germline V gene are SGHVS and FQNEAQ. CDR3 sequence (DNA): TGTGCCAGCTGCCGGGGGATTCAAGAGACCCAGTACTTC. Its protein product is CASCRGIQETQYF. The full variable domain, its missing parts supplied by reference TRBV7-8 and TRBJ2-5, is GAGVSQSPRYKVAKRGQDVALRCDPISGHVSLFWYQQALGQGPEFLTYFQNEAQLDKSGLPSDRFFAERPEGSVSTLKIQRTQQEDSAVYLCASCRGIQETQYFGPGTRLLVL.

This clonotype was seen a few times. The rearrangement uses TRBV5-6 and TRBJ2-3, with 7 nucleotides matching TRBD1. The CDR3 covers 15 residues. With 2 bases clipped from V and 5 bases from J, the junction kept 8 bases outside the gene matches. Looked up from germline, CDR1 is SGHDT and CDR2 is YYEEEE. CDR3 residues: CASSLEPGQRDTQYF. The CDR3 nucleotides read TGTGCCAGCAGCTTAGAACCGGGACAGAGAGATACGCAGTATTTT.

This clonotype was recorded only once. The CDR3 sequence is CASSDEYNEQFF. The DNA for the CDR3 is TGTGCCAGCAGTGACGAGTACAATGAGCAGTTCTTC. V is TRBV25-1 and J is TRBJ2-1, with unresolved D. Germline loops: CDR1 MGHDK, CDR2 SYGVNS. The CDR3 totals 12 residues. Trimming pared 3 bases from V and 4 bases from J, leaving 4 bases between.

In this sample, this clonotype turned up many times. The chain uses TRBV11-2 and TRBJ2-5, with 13 bases that match TRBD2. Germline-derived CDR1 and CDR2 are SGHAT and FQNNGV. V dropped 1 base and J dropped 5; count of bases not matched to a gene: 13. The CDR3 consists of 19 residues. In DNA form, the CDR3 reads TGTGCCAGCAGCTTAGTGGCCGGGACTAGCGGGATCGGAATTGAGACCCAGTACTTC. Protein sequence: CASSLVAGTSGIGIETQYF. The entire variable domain, with the rest obtained from reference TRBV11-2 and TRBJ2-5, is as follows: EAGVAQSPRYKIIEKRQSVAFWCNPISGHATLYWYQQILGQGPKLLIQFQNNGVVDDSQLPKDRFSAERLKGVDSTLKIQPAKLEDSAVYLCASSLVAGTSGIGIETQYFGPGTRLLVL.

This clonotype appeared many times. The V gene is TRBV29-1, the J gene TRBJ2-3; 9 nucleotides align to TRBD1. The CDR3 runs 15 residues. With 4 bases clipped from V and 1 base from J, the junction kept 6 bases outside the gene matches. Looked up from germline, CDR1 is SQVTM and CDR2 is ANQGSEA. CDR3 loop: CSVVKQGARTDTQYF. The CDR3 bases are TGCAGCGTTGTTAAACAGGGGGCCCGCACAGATACGCAGTATTTT.

This clonotype was recorded at least ten times. The chain couples TRBV10-3 to TRBJ1-1; a possible D gene is TRBD1 (5 bases). Trimming removed 4 bases from V and 1 base from J, with 7 bases in between. CDR3 length equals 13 residues. Germline V gene lookup returns CDR1 ENHRY and CDR2 SYGVKD. The CDR3 region is CAISVGGNTEAFF. For the CDR3, the DNA is TGTGCCATCAGTGTCGGGGGGAACACTGAAGCTTTCTTT.